This T cell receptor (beta chain) was found in a study of T cell responses to AZD1222 COVID-19 vaccine. About the research overall: Second-dose schedules of about 4 or about 12 weeks were combined.

Findings and limits, study-wide: Donors, mostly white British, included more females; clonal diversity was possibly underestimated. The span of vaccine-associated CD4 TCRs extended across spike, with dominance at 160-218 and 743-854. The peak T cell response came first, and repertoires were sampled only after it.

Germline CDR1 and CDR2: SGHRS and YFSETQ. V lost 4 bases to trimming and J lost 7 bases; unmatched junction nucleotides: 10. CDR3 length: 16 residues. This clone has a single count. Antigen: not known. TCRdb's copy holds only in-frame clones and misses some; the assay was immunoSEQ multiplex PCR. This table has 90,000 to 100,000 clones, more than 75% appearing once. Sequenced material: peripheral blood, taken on day 0 of AZD1222 vaccination. This chain connects TRBV5-1 to TRBJ2-1; TRBD2 matches at 11 bases. The TCR comes from an adult in good health. Here the CDR3 reads CASSLSGGVLLNEQFF. CDR3 coding DNA: TGCGCCAGCAGCCTTAGCGGGGGGGTGTTATTGAATGAGCAGTTCTTC. Using reference TRBV5-1 and TRBJ2-1 for the parts outside the CDR3, the full variable domain is KAGVTQTPRYLIKTRGQQVTLSCSPISGHRSVSWYQQTPGQGLQFLFEYFSETQRNKGNFPGRFSGRQFSNSRSEMNVSTLELGDSALYLCASSLSGGVLLNEQFFGPGTRLTVL.